This TCR beta chain was identified in a study of T cells in narcolepsy. About this clone itself: The antigen is not known.

Points from the study as a whole: Healthy controls reportedly lacked the autoreactive clonotypes serially found in patients' blood.

Per germline, CDR1 SNHLY and CDR2 FYNNEI. The CDR3 totals 15 residues. V was clipped by 5 bases and J by 2 bases; unmatched bases: 7. Some clones are missing from TCRdb's copy, which holds only in-frame ones; the method was immunoSEQ multiplex PCR. The sample holds under 40,000 clones, roughly 80% seen once. This TCR was sampled from a human donor with narcolepsy. The sequenced sample consisted of CD45RA- memory CD4+ T cells from PBMCs. The chain employs TRBV2 and TRBJ2-3, with 7 bases aligning to TRBD1. DNA for the CDR3: TGTGCCAGCAGTAACGACAGGGCTGACACAGATACGCAGTATTTT. This sequence encodes CASSNDRADTDTQYF.